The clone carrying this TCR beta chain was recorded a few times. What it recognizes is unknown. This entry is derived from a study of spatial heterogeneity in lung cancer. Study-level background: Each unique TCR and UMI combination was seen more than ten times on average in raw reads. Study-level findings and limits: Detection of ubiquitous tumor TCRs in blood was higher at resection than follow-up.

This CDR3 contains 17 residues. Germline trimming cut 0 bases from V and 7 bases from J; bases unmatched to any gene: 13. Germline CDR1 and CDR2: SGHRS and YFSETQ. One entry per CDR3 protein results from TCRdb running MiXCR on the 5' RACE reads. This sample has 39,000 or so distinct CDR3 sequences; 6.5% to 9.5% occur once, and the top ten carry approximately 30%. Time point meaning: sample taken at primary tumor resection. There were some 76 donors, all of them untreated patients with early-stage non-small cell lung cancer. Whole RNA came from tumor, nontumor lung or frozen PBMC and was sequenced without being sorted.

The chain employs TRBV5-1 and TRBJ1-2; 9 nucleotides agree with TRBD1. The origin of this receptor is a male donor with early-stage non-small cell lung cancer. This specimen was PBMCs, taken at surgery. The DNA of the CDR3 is TGCGCCAGCAGCTTGGGGGACAGGGTCAATTTAATTGGTGGCTACACCTTC. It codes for CASSLGDRVNLIGGYTF.